The 27 T cell receptor beta chains below all came from one sample that was sequenced in a study of CD8+ T cells in alopecia areata. The authors extracted RNA and reverse transcribed it into cDNA as the sequencing template. Here immunoSEQ multiplex PCR was the method, and the copy in TCRdb shows in-frame clones only, minus some. Of some 180,000 clones in the sample, roughly three fifths were seen once. Material: CD8+ T cells sorted from blood. Every receptor here comes from a human donor in good health.

The chain couples TRBV29-1 to TRBJ1-1; D remains ambiguous. V lost 4 bases, J lost 4 bases, and 4 bases lay in between. Germline V gene sequence: CDR1 SQVTM, CDR2 ANQGSEA. The CDR3 consists of 10 residues. Here the CDR3 reads CSVVVTEAFF. The CDR3 nucleotides are TGCAGCGTTGTCGTCACTGAAGCTTTCTTT.

This clone was seen more than once but under ten times. The CDR3 DNA is TGCAGCGTTGAAGGGGTTAAGGCTGAAGCTTTCTTT. Its translation is CSVEGVKAEAFF. This chain joins TRBV29-1 and TRBJ1-1; no firm D call. Germline assignment: CDR1 SQVTM and CDR2 ANQGSEA. Trimming took off 1 base at V and 6 bases at J, with 9 bases between the two ends. The CDR3 loop spans 12 amino acids.

The rearrangement links TRBV25-1 to TRBJ1-2; D remains ambiguous. Trimming removed 2 bases from V and 8 bases from J, with 9 bases in between. Germline V lookup: CDR1 MGHDK, CDR2 SYGVNS. The CDR3 extends over 12 amino acids. The CDR3 protein is CASSERSGGYTF. In DNA, the CDR3 is TGTGCCAGCAGTGAAAGATCCGGGGGCTACACCTTC.

The chain joins TRBV29-1 to TRBJ2-7; possibly TRBD2 for D (5 bases). The germline gives CDR1 SQVTM, CDR2 ANQGSEA. The CDR3 is made up of 13 amino acids. V lost 5 bases and J 2 bases, leaving 13 bases between the germline ends. CDR3 sequence (DNA): TGCAGCGTTTTGGGAGCCGAAACCTACGAGCAGTACTTC. Translating it yields CSVLGAETYEQYF.

The chain couples TRBV2 to TRBJ1-1, with 12 bases matching TRBD1. The CDR3 has 14 amino acids. Germline V gives CDR1 SNHLY, CDR2 FYNNEI. V lost 6 bases to trimming and J lost 3 bases; unmatched junction nucleotides: 2. CDR3 coding DNA: TGTGCCAGCAGGGGACAGGGGGCGTACACTGAAGCTTTCTTT. It codes for CASRGQGAYTEAFF.

This chain connects TRBV5-6 to TRBJ1-1, with a weak D call TRBD1 (6 bases). Trimming shortened V by 0 bases and J by 9 bases, and 9 bases separated the two germline ends. This CDR3 is 12 amino acids long. Germline CDR1 and CDR2: SGHDT and YYEEEE. The CDR3 loop reads CASSLEDSKAFF. The CDR3 nucleotides read TGTGCCAGCAGCTTGGAGGACAGCAAAGCTTTCTTT.

This clone was counted a few times. The rearrangement uses TRBV5-6 and TRBJ1-2, with a weak D call TRBD1 (5 bases). V lost 3 bases and J lost 2, with 11 bases in between. Per germline, CDR1 SGHDT and CDR2 YYEEEE. This CDR3 is 14 amino acids long. CDR3 protein: CASSYPGTNYGYTF. The CDR3 DNA sequence: TGTGCCAGCAGCTACCCCGGGACCAACTATGGCTACACCTTC.

Only one count was recorded for this clone. This may be a read error, as it is one base from a much larger clone. J is TRBJ1-5 and V is TRBV7-3, with TRBD1 matching over 8 bases. From germline, CDR1 is SGHTA and CDR2 FQGTGA. The CDR3 covers 14 residues. Trimming cost V 5 bases and J 3 bases; bases outside gene matches: 3. CDR3 sequence reads: CASSPGQDNQPQHF. The CDR3, as DNA: TGTGCCAGCAGCCCGGGACAGGACAATCAGCCCCAGCATTTT.

The chain uses TRBV7-9 and TRBJ2-3; the match to TRBD2 covers 13 bases. CDR3 length equals 18 residues. Looked up from germline, CDR1 is SEHNR and CDR2 is FQNEAQ (reference sequence). The ends lost 5 bases at V and 1 base at J; junction bases unmatched: 9. CDR3 amino acids: CASSPGLAGVVGTDTQYF. DNA of the CDR3: TGTGCCAGCAGCCCTGGACTAGCGGGGGTAGTCGGCACAGATACGCAGTATTTT.

The CDR3 DNA is TGTGCCAGCAGTGAACTATGGGGGGACAATCAGCCCCAGCATTTT. Its translation is CASSELWGDNQPQHF. The genes are TRBV2 and TRBJ1-5; D is possibly TRBD1 (5 bases). This CDR3 comprises 15 residues. Trimming took off 2 bases at V and 3 bases at J, with 11 bases between the two ends. Germline values: CDR1 SNHLY, CDR2 FYNNEI. The full variable domain, in which reference TRBV2 and TRBJ1-5 provide the parts outside the CDR3, is EPEVTQTPSHQVTQMGQEVILRCVPISNHLYFYWYRQILGQKVEFLVSFYNNEISEKSEIFDDQFSVERPDGSNFTLKIRSTKLEDSAMYFCASSELWGDNQPQHFGDGTRLSIL.

This sequence joins TRBV19 and TRBJ2-4, with D unclear. CDR3 length equals 10 residues. Germline-derived CDR1 and CDR2 are LNHDA and SQIVND (reference sequence). V was cut by 10 bases and J by 7 bases, with 8 bases left in between. CDR3 protein: CATGQNIQYF. CDR3 DNA sequence: TGTGCCACGGGCCAGAACATTCAGTACTTC.

The rearrangement joins TRBV15 to TRBJ2-5; either TRBD1 or TRBD2 may fit D (6 bases each). Germline CDR1 is LNHNV and CDR2 is YYDKDF (reference sequence). The germline V and J ends were trimmed by 1 base and 5 bases, with 11 bases remaining between them. CDR3 size: 14 residues. CDR3 amino acids: CATSRGGAVETQYF. The CDR3 coding sequence is TGTGCCACCAGCAGAGGGGGGGCCGTGGAGACCCAGTACTTC.

The V and J genes are TRBV11-1 and TRBJ1-1; 7 nucleotides agree with TRBD1. Unmatched junction bases numbered 5, after V lost 2 bases and J lost 8 bases. The CDR3 has 13 amino acids. Germline V gene sequence: CDR1 SGHAT, CDR2 FQDESV (reference sequence). CDR3 amino acids: CASSLNRGHEAFF. The CDR3 coding sequence is TGTGCCAGCAGCTTAAACAGGGGACACGAAGCTTTCTTT.

This chain connects TRBV29-1 to TRBJ2-5; maybe TRBD1 (6 bases). Per germline, CDR1 SQVTM and CDR2 ANQGSEA. Trimming stripped 6 bases from V and 7 bases from J, with 24 bases between. The CDR3 is 15 residues long. The CDR3 DNA reads TGCAGCGTGGCCTCGGGACAATCCCCTACAGGGACCCAGTACTTC. Translated: CSVASGQSPTGTQYF.

This chain connects TRBV4-1 to TRBJ1-1; 9 bases map to TRBD1. The CDR3 has 15 residues. Germline CDR1 MGHRA, CDR2 YSYEKL. V lost 4 bases and J lost 1; bases outside the gene matches: 4. The CDR3 region is CASSPTGGRNTEAFF. CDR3 bases: TGCGCCAGCAGCCCTACAGGGGGCCGGAACACTGAAGCTTTCTTT.

The chain has TRBV7-6 and TRBJ2-1; D uncertain. The germline V gene has CDR1 SGHVS and CDR2 FNYEAQ. The CDR3 is 12 amino acids. V was cut by 2 bases and J by 7 bases, with 6 bases left in between. Here the CDR3 reads CASSLRENEQFF. The DNA for the CDR3 is TGTGCCAGCAGCTTAAGAGAGAATGAGCAGTTCTTC.

The chain combines TRBV5-6 with TRBJ2-5; TRBD1 matches 8 bases. V lost 4 bases, J lost 4 bases, and 9 bases stayed unmatched. The CDR3 runs 15 residues. CDR1 and CDR2 (germline): SGHDT, YYEEEE. The DNA of the CDR3 is TGTGCCAGCAGCCCCACAGGGGGGAATGGAGAGACCCAGTACTTC. Translation gives CASSPTGGNGETQYF.

The gene calls are TRBV6-5 and TRBJ1-4, with TRBD1 matching over 11 bases. The CDR3 spans 15 residues. V lost 2 bases and J lost 6; bases outside the gene matches: 2. The germline V gene encodes CDR1 MNHEY and CDR2 SVGAGI. Here the CDR3 reads CASSYADRGHEKLFF. CDR3 DNA sequence: TGTGCCAGCAGTTACGCGGACAGGGGGCATGAAAAACTGTTTTTT.

V and J are TRBV2 and TRBJ2-5; D perhaps matches TRBD2 (5 bases). Germline values: CDR1 SNHLY, CDR2 FYNNEI. Trimming removed 6 bases from V and 5 bases from J, with 25 bases in between. CDR3 length equals 17 residues. CDR3 loop: CASSGNPASLSSETQYF. The DNA for the CDR3 is TGTGCCAGCAGCGGGAATCCAGCGAGCCTGTCTAGCGAGACCCAGTACTTC.

V usage is TRBV27 and J usage is TRBJ2-7, with a tentative D call TRBD2 (7 bases). Germline lookup yields CDR1 MNHEY and CDR2 SMNVEV (reference sequence). The CDR3 has 13 amino acids. The V gene lost 8 bases and the J gene lost 2 bases, with 13 bases spanning the gap. The chain's CDR3 is CASAGGLTYEQYF. CDR3 in DNA: TGTGCCAGCGCCGGGGGGCTGACCTACGAGCAGTACTTC.

This clone came up a few times. This chain links TRBV13 with TRBJ2-7; no definite D call. The CDR3 is 14 residues long. CDR1 PRHDT and CDR2 FYEKMQ come from the germline V gene (reference sequence). V lost 2 bases to trimming and J lost 0 bases, with 8 bases between them. As DNA, the CDR3 is TGTGCCAGCAGCTTAAATTCCCGCTCCTACGAGCAGTACTTC. Translation: CASSLNSRSYEQYF.

The CDR3 sequence is CASTFNSGEFNEQFF. The CDR3 coding sequence is TGTGCCAGCACCTTCAATAGCGGGGAGTTCAATGAGCAGTTCTTC. The rearrangement uses TRBV9 and TRBJ2-1; 8 bases line up with TRBD2. Per germline, CDR1 SGDLS and CDR2 YYNGEE. The V segment lost 6 bases and the J segment 6 bases; nucleotides outside the gene matches: 11. This CDR3 spans 15 amino acids.

This chain connects TRBV5-1 to TRBJ2-1; 9 bases map to TRBD1. CDR1 SGHRS and CDR2 YFSETQ come from the germline V gene. This CDR3 comprises 19 residues. The junction had 16 bases not matched to a gene; V was cut back by 0 bases and J by 6 bases. The CDR3 protein is CASSLVSWGVPGQGNEQFF. Here the CDR3 DNA reads TGCGCCAGCAGCTTGGTCTCCTGGGGAGTCCCGGGACAGGGCAATGAGCAGTTCTTC.

V gene TRBV9 combines with J gene TRBJ1-1; 9 bases agree with TRBD1. CDR1 and CDR2 (germline): SGDLS, YYNGEE. V trimming: 4 bases; J trimming: 8 bases; junction bases outside the gene matches: 3. This CDR3 has 12 residues. The chain's CDR3 is CASSLGTGEAFF. The CDR3 DNA is TGTGCCAGCAGCCTAGGGACAGGGGAAGCTTTCTTT. The complete variable domain, with remaining parts taken from reference TRBV9 and TRBJ1-1, reads DSGVTQTPKHLITATGQRVTLRCSPRSGDLSVYWYQQSLDQGLQFLIQYYNGEERAKGNILERFSAQQFPDLHSELNLSSLELGDSALYFCASSLGTGEAFFGQGTRLTVV.

In this sample, this clone turned up a few times. The chain joins TRBV11-2 to TRBJ2-1; D may be TRBD2 (6 bases). The CDR3 covers 13 residues. Germline V gene data show CDR1 as SGHAT and CDR2 as FQNNGV. Deletions cut 4 bases from V and 8 bases from J, with 12 bases between. For the CDR3, the DNA is TGTGCCAGCAGCTCCGGGACTTCATATGAGCAGTTCTTC. As protein: CASSSGTSYEQFF.

J is TRBJ2-7 and V is TRBV14, with D tentatively TRBD1 or TRBD2 (5 bases each). Trimming removed 4 bases from V and 2 bases from J, with 15 bases in between. Per the germline V gene, CDR1 is SGHDN and CDR2 is FVKESK. CDR3 size: 15 residues. The CDR3 coding sequence is TGTGCCAGCAGCCCCCCCGGGACCCACACCTACGAGCAGTACTTC. Translated: CASSPPGTHTYEQYF.

A remark on this clone: Other DNA sequences in the sample encode the same CDR3. This sequence joins TRBV13 and TRBJ2-3; possibly TRBD1 or TRBD2 for D (5 bases each). The CDR3 covers 14 residues. V lost 4 bases and J lost 0, with 8 bases in between. CDR1 is PRHDT, CDR2 FYEKMQ, per germline (reference sequence). Here the CDR3 DNA reads TGTGCCAGCAGCTCCCGGGACAGCACAGATACGCAGTATTTT. It codes for CASSSRDSTDTQYF.